This T cell receptor beta chain is from a study of cytomegalovirus exposure and HLA in healthy donors (dated by TCRdb to about 2017). About the study as a whole: According to an earlier analysis of a few hundred of the donors, roughly 180 million T cells yielded some 120 million unique TCR beta sequences and approximately 300 Gb of sequence data. An earlier analysis of fewer than 750 of the donors used high-throughput TCR beta sequencing to judge whether each TCR beta V gene segment behaved as functional or pseudogenic. A separate validation cohort of roughly 130 different subjects was used in addition to the approximately 670-subject first cohort. Alongside the repertoire data, information on donor age, sex, ethnicity and CMV serostatus was compiled. Of the 350 to 450 genotyped donors, approximately 80% fell in the genetic ancestry cluster associated with self-reported Caucasian donors. The study combined high-throughput TCR immunosequencing, statistical association of individual TCRs with disease status, and machine learning to predict cytomegalovirus infection status. Roughly 320 gigabases of sequencing data and roughly 80 million unique TCR sequences made up an early release that covered 500 to 650 HLA-typed donors. In the later analysis, no new phenotypic data were used to find candidate immune exposures; instead, reliance was placed on TCR beta sequences and their occurrence across donors. A later genetic analysis used genome-wide SNP genotypes for about 55% of the 666 donors, treating that subset as a discovery cohort. On average, 235,054 unique TCR beta nucleotide sequences were sequenced per donor among some 430 genotyped donors of the cohort, with roughly 18% of those sequences being non-productive. About 5 DR-DQ haplotypes were handled as single units for association and clustering, since linkage in the cohort was strong. The T cell repertoires of around 730 subjects were profiled by immunosequencing and related to cytomegalovirus serostatus. Class I and class II HLA loci were covered by the typing at four-digit resolution. The study aimed to test whether cataloging public T cell receptors could reveal signatures of past pathogen exposure. To study patterns of TCR occurrence, a later analysis re-analyzed previously published TCR beta repertoires from under 750 donors and added high-resolution HLA genotyping. The number of donors typed differed by locus, with roughly 620-630 for A, B, C, DRB1 and DQB1, 522 for DQA1, 606 for DPA1, and some 450 for DPB1. All discovery cohort repertoires had been generated using a single sequencing platform. What the research found in general, with its limitations: The earlier analysis of 587 of the donors excluded 15 to 20 rarely observed V segments, including chromosome 9 orphons, because counts were too low. When HLA alleles, especially DR and DQ, strongly co-occurred, attributing TCR associations to individual alleles was difficult. In a later analysis, HLA-associated TCR beta chains were found to be more clonally expanded and to have lower generation probabilities than equally common non-associated chains. An association between a missense DCLRE1C variant and V-gene and J-gene trimming of TCR beta chains was found in a later genetic analysis and replicated in an independent cohort. For the cohort, immune exposure information was limited to CMV serostatus. A further reported finding was that TCR beta sequences accurately predicted the HLA-A and HLA-B alleles for most subjects in the first cohort. Presence/absence analyses assumed roughly uniform sequencing depth across donors, an assumption that may not hold. Several of the top co-occurrence clusters appeared to be linked to parvovirus B19, influenza, CMV and Epstein-Barr virus, according to a later analysis. Because HLA typing was unavailable for some donors at each locus, only the typed subset was used in association tests. A later analysis found that most CMV-associated TCR beta chains appeared HLA-restricted, with HLA associations seemingly driven largely by CMV exposure. It was suggested by the authors that the approach could potentially be generalized to other disease states and immunological phenotypes. While some public TCRs were present in many individuals, most TCR sequences turned up only very rarely across donors. According to a later genetic analysis, donors in an Asian-associated ancestry cluster had fewer N-insertions in productive TCRs than the approximately 650-donor mean. Three of the identified cytomegalovirus-associated TCR beta chains were confirmed in vitro to be specific for cytomegalovirus antigens. The classifier was reported to diagnose cytomegalovirus status with high specificity and sensitivity in both the original cohort and the validation cohort. The cohort was sequenced for TCR beta chains only, and without alpha or paired-chain data the features that could be detected were limited. Some IMGT-functional V segments, including TRBV6-2 and TRBV6-3, could not be told apart with the 87-base-pair reads, so those segments were excluded. Specific HLA alleles were associated with 16,951 TCR beta sequences at a false discovery rate of 0.05 in a later analysis. Broadly in line with IMGT annotations, most TCR beta V segments showed up in productive rearrangements about 87% or about 30% of the time in an earlier analysis of 587 of the donors. A group of highly shared sequence variants was considered likely to be a technical artifact of the sequencing pipeline. Correlated functional status among segregating V segments might reflect linkage disequilibrium, but an unknown experimental factor could not be ruled out. In the study, roughly 160 TCR beta chains were listed as associated with cytomegalovirus. In a later analysis, the rate of TCR association differed among HLA loci, with DRB1 alleles having the most associated TCRs and HLA-C alleles having the fewest.

Library preparation employed the immunoSEQ multiplex PCR assay. A mixture of 60 forward primers for TCR Vbeta segments and 13 reverse primers for TCR Jbeta segments was used in the multiplex PCR. The CDR3 region of rearranged TCR beta genes was amplified from genomic DNA by a multiplex PCR assay. Amplified TCR beta libraries were sequenced as 87-base-pair reads on the Illumina HiSeq System. For the original study's pipeline: In a later analysis, roughly 80 million unique TCR beta chains were counted across the approximately 640 repertoires, and roughly 9.9 million of these chains were shared by at least two donors. A nearest-neighbor algorithm error-corrected the raw reads and collapsed the reads into unique sequences, merging closely related sequences to remove PCR and sequencing errors. V, D and J gene segments were assigned by aligning CDR3 sequences to IMGT reference sequences. For a sequence to be retained, a match of at least six nucleotides was required to both a V gene segment and a J gene segment. Rearrangements were called productive when the CDR3 lacked stop codons and stayed in frame with V and J; all others were non-productive. CDR3 was defined according to IMGT convention as the region running from the second conserved V-encoded cysteine to the conserved J-encoded phenylalanine. Sequences without an unambiguous match to a single V gene segment were excluded from the earlier analysis of 587 of the donors. An earlier analysis of 587 of the donors called V segments functional above 56.7% productive rearrangements and segregating when the between-donor standard deviation exceeded 5%. A statistical classification framework was built to diagnose cytomegalovirus status from the catalog of TCR beta chain sequences. In a later analysis, TCR nucleotide sequences were compared against IMGT/GENE-DB human TR gene sequences so that V and J genes could be assigned. In a later analysis, CDR3 sequences and most-parsimonious VDJ recombination scenarios were assigned using the TCRdist pipeline. In a later analysis, each TCR beta chain was defined by its CDR3 amino acid sequence together with its V-gene family, and reads without a unique V-gene family were excluded. As a way to deal with suspected cross-contamination and a sequencing artifact, a later analysis dropped 640 or so nucleotide sequences that were highly shared and had low generation probability. For each public chain, a later analysis derived a clonal expansion index from normalized ranks of inferred template counts within each repertoire. In a later analysis, generation probabilities were computed with a VDJ recombination model fitted to out-of-frame rearrangements, and the resulting probabilities were checked against IGoR. Hypergeometric tests were used in a later analysis to score TCR-TCR, TCR-HLA and TCR-CMV co-occurrence, with a repertoire-size bias correction applied to the TCR pairs. To estimate false discovery rates, a later analysis permuted the HLA or CMV assignments 20 times. In a later analysis, co-occurring TCRs were grouped using DBSCAN, and TCRdist sequence similarity was added for clustering within HLA-allele-positive subsets. Co-occurrence clustering excluded repertoires with fewer than 30,000 or more than 120,000 public chains, plus five with anomalous nucleotide sharing. What TCRdb holds here is the immuneACCESS table cut down to in-frame rearrangements. Part of the clones is not present; checked against another copy, under half of the missing clones reflect an unresolved V gene, and the others are unexplained. V, J and clone size were drawn from that table, and D and trimming were deduced from the DNA. The sample records about 140,000 clones, roughly 75% of which are singletons. Of the sample, 2.5% to 4% is held by the ten largest clones.

Only one count was recorded for this clone. No antigen is known for it. No clone much larger than this one lies a single base away; base qualities are absent. The cohort was made up of approximately 670 healthy bone marrow donors. At the time of sampling, all cohort members were nominally healthy, though unrecorded immune exposures were likely present. The donor tested CMV seronegative, placing the donor among the 300 to 450 seronegative members of the cohort. A peripheral blood sample was provided by each donor, and peripheral blood mononuclear cells were used for TCR beta sequencing. The Qiagen DNeasy Blood Extraction Kit was used to extract genomic DNA from the blood cell samples. Between the V and J ends, shortened by 4 bases and 7 bases respectively, the junction contains 10 bases. CDR1 and CDR2 are drawn from the germline V gene: LGHNA, YSLEER. The CDR3 starts with the cysteine, ends with the phenylalanine, and has 12 residues. Only the CDR3 DNA stays, 36 bases, in frame from base 1.

The sample comprised PBMCs. In this chain, TRBV4-3 is recombined with TRBJ2-5; 5 matching bases give a weak D call of TRBD1. The clonotype originates from a man between 40 and 49 years old in good health and CMV-seronegative. The CDR3 has the sequence CASSPRQGTQYF. Here is the DNA: TGCGCCAGCAGCCCCCGCCAGGGGACCCAGTACTTC.